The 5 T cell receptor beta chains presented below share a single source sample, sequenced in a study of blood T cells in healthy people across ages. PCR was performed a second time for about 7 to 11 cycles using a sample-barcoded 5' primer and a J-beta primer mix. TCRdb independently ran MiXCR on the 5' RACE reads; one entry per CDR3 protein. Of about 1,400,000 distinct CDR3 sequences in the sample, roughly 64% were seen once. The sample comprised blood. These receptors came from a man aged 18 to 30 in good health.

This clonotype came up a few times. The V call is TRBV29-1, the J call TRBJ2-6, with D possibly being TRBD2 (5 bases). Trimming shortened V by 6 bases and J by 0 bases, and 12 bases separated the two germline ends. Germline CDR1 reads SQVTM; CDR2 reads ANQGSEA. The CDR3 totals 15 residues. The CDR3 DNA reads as TGCAGCGTGGCCGAGGGTACCTCTGGGGCCAACGTCCTGACTTTC. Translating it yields CSVAEGTSGANVLTF.

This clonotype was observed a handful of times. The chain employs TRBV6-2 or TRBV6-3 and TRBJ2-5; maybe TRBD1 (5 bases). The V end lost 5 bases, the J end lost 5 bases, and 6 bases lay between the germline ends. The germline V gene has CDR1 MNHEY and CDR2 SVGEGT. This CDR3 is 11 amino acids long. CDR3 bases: TGTGCCAGCAGTGACAGTGAGACCCAGTACTTC. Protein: CASSDSETQYF.

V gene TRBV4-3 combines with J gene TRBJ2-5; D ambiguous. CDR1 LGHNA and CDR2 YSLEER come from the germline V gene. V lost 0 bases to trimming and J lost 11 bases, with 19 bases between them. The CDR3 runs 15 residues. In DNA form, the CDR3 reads TGCGCCAGCAGCCAAGAAGGCAGGTCCGACAATGAGCAGTACTTC. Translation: CASSQEGRSDNEQYF.

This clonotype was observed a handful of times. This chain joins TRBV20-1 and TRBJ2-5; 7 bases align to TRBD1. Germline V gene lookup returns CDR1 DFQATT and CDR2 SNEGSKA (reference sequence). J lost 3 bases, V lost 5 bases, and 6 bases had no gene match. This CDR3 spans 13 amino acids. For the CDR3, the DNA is TGCAGTGCTCCAACAGGGGAAAAAGAGACCCAGTACTTC. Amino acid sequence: CSAPTGEKETQYF.

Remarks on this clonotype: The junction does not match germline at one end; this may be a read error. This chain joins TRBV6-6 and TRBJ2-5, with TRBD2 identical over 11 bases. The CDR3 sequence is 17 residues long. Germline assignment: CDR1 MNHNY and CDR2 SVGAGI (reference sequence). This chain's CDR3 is CAGSYSASGGSRETQYF. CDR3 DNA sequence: TGTGCCGGCAGTTACTCAGCTAGCGGGGGGTCACGGGAGACCCAGTACTTC.